These T cell receptor beta chains were read from a single sample in a study of T cells in Graves' hyperthyroidism and ophthalmopathy. TCRdb reprocessed the multiplex PCR reads via MiXCR and lists one record per CDR3 protein. The profile shows about 640,000 distinct CDR3 sequences, more than 12% of them singletons. The sample consisted of blood. These receptors came from a woman between 50 and 59 years old with Graves' ophthalmopathy. Both conserved end residues are part of each CDR3. The order of the fields is J gene, clone size, V gene, D gene, CDR3 protein, CDR3 DNA. The D gene is left open where the match is weak. Expanded clones are given a class, and other clones once, few, many or no size at all.

J: TRBJ2-1; size: few; V: TRBV18; D: TRBD2; CDR3: CASSVTDGTSGRAEDEQFF; DNA: TGTGCCAGCTCAGTGACAGACGGGACTAGCGGGAGGGCCGAGGATGAGCAGTTCTTC
J: TRBJ2-3; size: few; V: TRBV15; D: .; CDR3: CATSRERADTQYF; DNA: TGTGCCACCAGCAGAGAGCGGGCAGATACGCAGTATTTT
J: TRBJ2-1; size: many; V: TRBV11-3; D: TRBD2; CDR3: CASSLEAAGGWFF; DNA: TGTGCCAGCAGCTTAGAAGCAGCGGGAGGGTGGTTCTTC
J: TRBJ2-7; size: many; V: TRBV12-3/TRBV12-4; D: TRBD2; CDR3: CASSGLAGTWEQYF; DNA: TGTGCCAGCAGTGGACTAGCGGGAACGTGGGAGCAGTACTTC
J: TRBJ2-5; size: .; V: TRBV9; D: TRBD2; CDR3: CASSVDSSGRQETQYF; DNA: TGTGCCAGCAGCGTAGACTCTAGCGGGCGACAAGAGACCCAGTACTTC
J: TRBJ1-2; size: many; V: TRBV3-1; D: .; CDR3: CASSQRSYGYTF; DNA: TGTGCCAGCAGCCAGCGGTCATACGGCTACACCTTC
J: TRBJ2-1; size: few; V: TRBV24-1; D: .; CDR3: CATSESEGRQVSPEQFF; DNA: TGTGCCACCAGTGAGTCCGAAGGGAGACAGGTGTCTCCGGAGCAGTTCTTC
J: TRBJ2-2; size: many; V: TRBV12-3/TRBV12-4; D: TRBD1; CDR3: CASSSYYRGHTGELFF; DNA: TGTGCCAGCAGTTCCTACTACAGGGGGCACACCGGGGAGCTGTTTTTT
J: TRBJ2-3; size: many; V: TRBV29-1; D: TRBD1; CDR3: CSVVGTGRITDTQYF; DNA: TGCAGCGTGGTTGGGACAGGGAGAATCACAGATACGCAGTATTTT
J: TRBJ2-7; size: .; V: TRBV6-2/TRBV6-3; D: .; CDR3: CASSYFRGALNYEQYF; DNA: TGTGCCAGCAGTTATTTCCGGGGAGCGCTAAACTACGAGCAGTACTTC
J: TRBJ2-7; size: many; V: TRBV14; D: .; CDR3: CASSQGPFSYEQYF; DNA: TGTGCCAGCAGCCAAGGGCCTTTCTCCTACGAGCAGTACTTC
J: TRBJ2-5; size: many; V: TRBV11-3; D: .; CDR3: CASSRREVVGETRYF; DNA: TGTGCCAGCAGCCGCAGGGAAGTCGTTGGGGAGACCCGGTACTTC
J: TRBJ1-2; size: .; V: TRBV7-8; D: .; CDR3: CASSPRDRSHYGYTF; DNA: TGTGCCAGCAGCCCAAGGGACCGAAGCCATTATGGCTACACCTTC
J: TRBJ2-1; size: many; V: TRBV11-2; D: .; CDR3: CASSVDRYYNEQFF; DNA: TGTGCCAGCAGCGTCGACAGGTACTACAATGAGCAGTTCTTC
J: TRBJ1-5; size: few; V: TRBV6-1; D: .; CDR3: CASTEGLNQPQHF; DNA: TGTGCCAGCACCGAGGGACTCAATCAGCCCCAGCATTTT
J: TRBJ1-1; size: few; V: TRBV10-3; D: TRBD1; CDR3: CAITPGQGRGRNTEAFF; DNA: TGTGCCATCACCCCGGGACAGGGGAGGGGTCGGAACACTGAAGCTTTCTTT